This TCR beta chain appears in the sequencing data of a study of blood T cells in healthy people across ages. Regarding the study as a whole: CMV infection status of these donors was not known. As age increased, TCR beta diversity per million T cells fell in a roughly linear fashion.

Concerning this clonotype: What it recognizes is unknown.

Trimming at V came to 3 bases and at J to 0 bases, leaving 5 bases not matched to a gene. In germline, CDR1 is DFQATT, CDR2 SNEGSKA (reference sequence). The CDR3 contains 16 residues. It was with a sample-barcoded 5' primer and a J-beta primer mix that a second PCR of roughly 7 to 12 cycles was run. TCRdb itself ran the 5' RACE reads through MiXCR, one entry per CDR3 protein. This sample carries hundreds of thousands of distinct CDR3 sequences, 40% to 45% of them seen once, and the ten largest clones take around 30%. The rearrangement uses TRBV20-1 and TRBJ1-5, with 10 nucleotides matching TRBD1. This TCR came from an elderly man in good health. Material: blood. CDR3 DNA sequence: TGCAGTGCTAGTACGGGGACAGGGGCTAGCAATCAGCCCCAGCATTTT. Its protein is CSASTGTGASNQPQHF.